Listed below are T cell receptor beta chains from one sample, sequenced in a study of T-cell reconstitution after alpha-beta-depleted transplantation in children. TCRdb reprocessed the PCR reads via MiXCR and lists one record per CDR3 protein. Among about 200,000 distinct CDR3 sequences, roughly 6.5% were seen once, and the ten largest hold 4.5%. The specimen was PBMCs, collected before TCRalphabeta/CD19-depleted stem cell transplant. All receptors derive from a girl in the first two years of life with combined immunodeficiency, due to receive a stem cell transplant. Each CDR3 is given with its conserved first and last residue. Fields, in order: clone size, V gene, D gene, J gene, CDR3 DNA, CDR3 protein. The D gene is left open where the match is weak. Clone sizes are given selectively: once, few, many, or a class where the clone is expanded.

many	TRBV12-3/TRBV12-4	-	TRBJ1-2	TGTGCCAGCAGTTTAGGGCAGCCAAATGGCTACACCTTC	CASSLGQPNGYTF
many	TRBV4-3	TRBD2	TRBJ2-3	TGCGCCAGCAGCCGTAACCATCTAGCGGGTTTCACAGATACGCAGTATTTT	CASSRNHLAGFTDTQYF
many	TRBV20-1	TRBD2	TRBJ2-7	TGCAGTGCTATGACTAGCGGGAGGTCTCGCTACGAGCAGTACTTC	CSAMTSGRSRYEQYF
-	TRBV20-1	TRBD1	TRBJ1-5	TGCAGTGCTACCTCCCGGACAGGGCAGGGCGACGGGACCAATCAGCCCCAGCATTTT	CSATSRTGQGDGTNQPQHF
-	TRBV20-1	-	TRBJ2-7	TGCAGTGCCTCCCCGGGGGAGAGTACATTCTACGAGCAGTACTTC	CSASPGESTFYEQYF
many	TRBV5-1	TRBD2	TRBJ2-3	TGCGCCAGCAGCTTGGCCGGGACTATAGACCCAAATACGCAGTATTTT	CASSLAGTIDPNTQYF
many	TRBV29-1	-	TRBJ1-1	TGCAGCTTGAATCCCCGGGACCTACTAAACACTGAAGCTTTCTTT	CSLNPRDLLNTEAFF
many	TRBV29-1	-	TRBJ1-1	TGCAGCGGGCTGTACACTGAAGCTTTCTTT	CSGLYTEAFF
many	TRBV7-2	TRBD2	TRBJ2-1	TGTGCCAGCAGCTTAATAGCGGGCACGAATGAGCAGTTCTTC	CASSLIAGTNEQFF
few	TRBV7-2	TRBD2	TRBJ2-3	TGTGCCAGCAGCGTACCTCCGTGGGCGGGGGGCGGAGATACGCAGTATTTT	CASSVPPWAGGGDTQYF
many	TRBV20-1	-	TRBJ2-3	TGCAGTGCTAAGGGGGGCACAGATACGCAGTATTTT	CSAKGGTDTQYF
many	TRBV5-1	-	TRBJ2-7	TGCGCCAGCAGCTTGGATAGAGCAAACTACGAGCAGTACTTC	CASSLDRANYEQYF
many	TRBV20-1	TRBD1	TRBJ2-7	TGCAGTGCTTGGGACAGAGTCATCTCCTACGAGCAGTACTTC	CSAWDRVISYEQYF
-	TRBV28	TRBD2	TRBJ2-1	TGTGCCAGCGTAACGTTTACTAGCGAACCTCACAATGAGCAGTTCTTC	CASVTFTSEPHNEQFF
-	TRBV7-9	-	TRBJ1-2	TGTGCCAGCACGTCCCGGGGGGGTAACTATGGCTACACCTTC	CASTSRGGNYGYTF
many	TRBV28	TRBD2	TRBJ2-1	TGTGCCAGCCGCGGGACTAGCGGGAGTAGGGAGTTCTTC	CASRGTSGSREFF
many	TRBV7-3	TRBD1	TRBJ2-7	TGTGCCAGCAGCTTAACCCTGACAGGGTTCCACGAGCAGTACTTC	CASSLTLTGFHEQYF
few	TRBV29-1	TRBD1	TRBJ1-2	TGCAGCGTTGAAGGCACAGGGGAGAGGATTTTACATGGCTACACCTTC	CSVEGTGERILHGYTF
many	TRBV6-2/TRBV6-3	-	TRBJ2-1	TGTGCCAGCAGTTACTCGATAAATTCCCGGGGTAACAATGAGCAGTTCTTC	CASSYSINSRGNNEQFF
-	TRBV28	-	TRBJ2-7	TGTGCCAGCAGTTTCAGGTTTTACGAGCAGTACTTC	CASSFRFYEQYF
few	TRBV29-1	TRBD1	TRBJ2-1	TGCAGCGTTGGGGGACAGGGTCTATACAATGAGCAGTTCTTC	CSVGGQGLYNEQFF
many	TRBV14	TRBD2	TRBJ2-7	TGTGCCAGCAGCCAAATACCGGGGGACTACTACTTC	CASSQIPGDYYF
-	TRBV7-6	-	TRBJ2-2	TGTGCCAGCAGCTCCGCGCCGACGCAGTCAAGGACCGGGGAGCTGTTTTTT	CASSSAPTQSRTGELFF
many	TRBV12-3/TRBV12-4	-	TRBJ2-7	TGTGCCAGCAGTAATCCTTTAGTCTACGAGCAGTACTTC	CASSNPLVYEQYF
many	TRBV28	-	TRBJ2-5	TGTGCCAGCAGTTTAGTGGGGGCTATGGGACGAAGAGAGACCCAGTACTTC	CASSLVGAMGRRETQYF
many	TRBV7-2	TRBD2	TRBJ2-7	TGTGCCAGCAGCTCGGGTAGCGGGACGAACTACGAGCAGTACTTC	CASSSGSGTNYEQYF
many	TRBV4-1	-	TRBJ2-1	TGCGCCAGCAGCCGGGCCGGGGTCAATGAGCAGTTCTTC	CASSRAGVNEQFF
few	TRBV24-1	-	TRBJ1-2	TGTGCCACCAGTGCCCGGGACCGCTATGGCTACACCTTC	CATSARDRYGYTF
-	TRBV12-3/TRBV12-4	-	TRBJ1-1	TGTGCCAGCAGGGGATTTGGTTTAGTCACTGAAGCTTTCTTT	CASRGFGLVTEAFF
-	TRBV29-1	-	TRBJ1-2	TGCAGCGGCGAGACACGGGGAGCTAACTATGGCTACACCTTC	CSGETRGANYGYTF
many	TRBV28	-	TRBJ2-1	TGTGCCAGCAGTTTAGGGGCGGGGCACTACAATGAGCAGTTCTTC	CASSLGAGHYNEQFF
many	TRBV7-6	TRBD1	TRBJ2-5	TGTGCCAGCAGCTTACTGGGACAGGGAGGGGAGACCCAGTACTTC	CASSLLGQGGETQYF
-	TRBV28	-	TRBJ1-5	TGTGCCAGCAGTGCTACGGGGCATAGCAATCAGCCCCAGCATTTT	CASSATGHSNQPQHF
-	TRBV20-1	-	TRBJ2-5	TGCAGTGCTAGAGTAACCGGGACACTCCAAGAGACCCAGTACTTC	CSARVTGTLQETQYF
many	TRBV4-3	-	TRBJ2-3	TGCGCCAGCAGCCAAGGGGTTCCAGGGTCTCGCACAGATACGCAGTATTTT	CASSQGVPGSRTDTQYF
many	TRBV29-1	TRBD2	TRBJ2-3	TGCAGCGTTGAAACAGCGGGAGCTCTGGCGGATACGCAGTATTTT	CSVETAGALADTQYF
many	TRBV5-5	-	TRBJ2-7	TGTGCCAGCAGCTCCTTATTGCAACCGGACGGGACCTACGAGCAGTACTTC	CASSSLLQPDGTYEQYF
few	TRBV7-8	-	TRBJ1-5	TGTGCCAGCAGCTCCGGACTGCCAGCATGGCCCCAGCATTTT	CASSSGLPAWPQHF
many	TRBV29-1	-	TRBJ2-2	TGCAGCGTTGAAATGGGGGGCTTGAACACCGGGGAGCTGTTTTTT	CSVEMGGLNTGELFF
many	TRBV28	TRBD1	TRBJ2-3	TGTGCCAGCAGTCCACACCCCAGGGGGCACGGAACGCAGTATTTT	CASSPHPRGHGTQYF
many	TRBV7-9	-	TRBJ2-7	TGTGCCTGCTATACAGGGAGACCCCCCTACGAGCAGTACTTC	CACYTGRPPYEQYF
few	TRBV19	TRBD2	TRBJ2-7	TGTGCCAGTAGCCCCCTGGGGCTAGCGGGACCTCCCTACGAGCAGTACTTC	CASSPLGLAGPPYEQYF
many	TRBV20-1	-	TRBJ2-1	TGCAGTGCTAAGCGAGAATCCTACAATGAGCAGTTCTTC	CSAKRESYNEQFF
many	TRBV14	-	TRBJ2-3	TGTGCCAGCAGCTTTAGCGCAGATACGCAGTATTTT	CASSFSADTQYF
many	TRBV7-2	TRBD2	TRBJ2-1	TGTGCCAGCAGCTTATGGGGACTAGCGGGAGGCCGGGGTGAGCAGTTCTTC	CASSLWGLAGGRGEQFF
many	TRBV13	TRBD2	TRBJ2-7	TGTGCCAGCAGCCTTGGACTAGCGGGCGAGCAGTACTTC	CASSLGLAGEQYF
many	TRBV2	-	TRBJ2-1	TGTGCCAGCAGTGAAGCGCCTTACAATGAGCAGTTCTTC	CASSEAPYNEQFF
many	TRBV7-9	TRBD1	TRBJ1-4	TGTGCCAGCAGCGTATACAGGGGGCTAAGGGAAAAACTGTTTTTT	CASSVYRGLREKLFF
-	TRBV11-1	TRBD2	TRBJ2-1	TGTGCCAGCAGCTTACCCGCTAGCGGGGAGTTCTTCAGCTCCTACAATGAGCAGTTCTTC	CASSLPASGEFFSSYNEQFF
-	TRBV7-2	TRBD2	TRBJ2-7	TGTGCCAGCAGCTTAATGACTAGCGGGAACTACGAGCAGTACTTC	CASSLMTSGNYEQYF
many	TRBV7-9	-	TRBJ2-5	TGTGCCAGCAGCTTCCCTAGCGATCCCCAAGAGACCCAGTACTTC	CASSFPSDPQETQYF
many	TRBV3-1	-	TRBJ1-1	TGTGCCAGCAGCCAGATACCAGTCACCGCCCCTGCTGAAGCTTTCTTT	CASSQIPVTAPAEAFF
many	TRBV20-1	-	TRBJ1-3	TGCAGTGCTAGAGCATGGGGAACCGGAAACACCATATATTTT	CSARAWGTGNTIYF
few	TRBV11-1	TRBD2	TRBJ2-1	TGTGCCAGCAGCTCACAGCGGGGGGACTACAATGAGCAGTTCTTC	CASSSQRGDYNEQFF